The source of this TCR beta chain is a study of identical twins. With regard to this clonotype: Its antigen is not known.

Germline trimming cut 0 bases from V and 5 bases from J; bases unmatched to any gene: 5. CDR3 length: 17 residues. CDR1 and CDR2 (germline): DFQATT, SNEGSKA (reference sequence). Study-wide results and limits: In monozygotic twins, models underestimated the sharing of out-of-frame TCR alpha. The more abundant beta clonotypes in cord blood had fewer insertions, and memory repertoires did not show this.

In every case, the donor was a healthy Caucasian. TCRdb fed the 5' RACE reads into MiXCR, producing one record per CDR3 protein. The table has about 220,000 distinct CDR3 sequences, under 10% seen once. This sample also appeared in a second study, on yellow fever vaccine responses in identical twins.

The chain has TRBV20-1 and TRBJ2-2; TRBD2 matches at 14 bases. The receptor was isolated from a woman aged 18-30 years in good health. The source material was memory (CD45RO+) T cells sorted from blood. The CDR3 nucleotides read TGCAGTGCTAGAGATCTGACTAGCGGGAGGGTAACCGGGGAGCTGTTTTTT. The encoded protein is CSARDLTSGRVTGELFF.